This T cell receptor beta chain was obtained from a study of technical replicates of blood from a handful of donors. The repertoire was sequenced with immunoSEQ multiplex PCR; TCRdb's copy has only in-frame clones and lacks some. The sample yields about 74,000 clones, approximately 80% seen once. This clone was seen just once. Relative to the germline gene, one junction end is altered; a read error may explain this. The CDR3 runs 16 residues. Per germline, CDR1 KGHSH and CDR2 LQKENI. The sample comprised PBMCs. The chain links TRBV18 to TRBJ1-5, with 10 bases that match TRBD1. This TCR was sampled from a human donor in good health. Some clones in this sample may be carry-over from other donors' samples. In DNA, the CDR3 is TGTGCCAGCTCACTCGGACAGGGGGATAGCAATCAGCCCCAACATTTT. Its translation is CASSLGQGDSNQPQHF.